This entry is about one T cell receptor (beta chain). Antigen: not known. This entry belongs to a study of Ad26.COV2.S vaccination and SARS-CoV-2 variants. Study-wide findings and caveats: It is possible that the TCR breadth and depth analyses underestimated the total T cell responses. Compared with placebo recipients, vaccine recipients had higher spike-specific TCR breadth. Reports say spike-specific CD8+ and CD4+ T cell responses covered substantial breadth after vaccination.

The protocol was immunoSEQ multiplex PCR, while the TCRdb copy is restricted to in-frame clones and leaves out a portion. The table has hundreds of thousands of clones, around 90% seen once. Documented treatment: about 20 received Ad26.COV2.S at low or high dose, single or two shots; several received placebo; per-sample allocation not given. All samples were drawn on day 63, counting from the first vaccine or placebo injection. The J segment lost 3 bases and the V segment lost 5 bases, leaving 7 bases of the junction unmatched. Germline CDR1 reads SEHNR; CDR2 reads FQNEAQ (reference sequence). There are 16 residues in the CDR3.

The J gene is TRBJ2-1, the V gene TRBV7-9; TRBD1 matches at 10 bases. Source: peripheral blood, taken in a trial of Ad26.COV2.S vaccine versus placebo. The source is a person between 18 and 59 years old who received the Ad26.COV2.S COVID-19 vaccine or a placebo. For the CDR3, the DNA is TGTGCCAGCAGCACCCCGACAGGGGGCAGCTACAATGAGCAGTTCTTC. Protein sequence: CASSTPTGGSYNEQFF.